This T cell receptor (beta chain) was sequenced during a study of blood T cell repertoires in COVID-19. Study-level information: Nucleic acid was either cDNA or gDNA, and it came from T cells, B-cell-depleted T cells, or PBMCs.

TCRdb's copy holds only in-frame clones and misses some; the assay was immunoSEQ multiplex PCR. The sample shows about 340,000 clones, about 86% of them seen only once. The CDR3 has 18 residues. The sample was peripheral blood. V and J are TRBV12-1 and TRBJ2-2; TRBD1 is taken as the D call from the table, unchecked against the DNA. TRBV12-1 is deemed a pseudogene. This TCR was sampled from a man aged 30 to 39 with active or convalescent COVID-19. In DNA, the CDR3 is TGTGCCAGCAGCTTTGATTTCATTGGGACAGGTAGTTGCGGGGAGCTGTTTTTT. This encodes CASSFDFIGTGSCGELFF.